This entry describes one T cell receptor beta chain. The junction differs from germline at one of its ends, possibly a read error. Source study methods: Using reference gene primer amplification, nucleated cell counts were estimated. Here immunoSEQ multiplex PCR was the method, and the copy in TCRdb shows in-frame clones only, minus some. V and J calls and clone size are given by that table; D and trimming were obtained from the DNA. The top ten clones hold around 4% of a sample with tens of thousands of clones, about four fifths of them seen once. This entry belongs to a study of blood T cell repertoires in COVID-19. As for the study in general: Samples of COVID-19 (acute and convalescent) were obtained from the United States, Italy and Spain. T cells, B-cell-depleted T cells, or PBMCs provided the cDNA or gDNA that served as material.

Source material: peripheral blood. The sequence derives from an older woman with acute or convalescent COVID-19.

The CDR3 loop reads CASSLAGRAQETQYF. The CDR3 DNA reads as TGTGCCAGCAGCCTAGCGGGCAGGGCCCAAGAGACCCAGTACTTC. This sequence joins TRBV11-1 and TRBJ2-5, with 8 positions matching TRBD2. The CDR3 sequence is 15 residues long. Germline V CDR1 and CDR2: SGHAT, FQDESV (reference sequence).